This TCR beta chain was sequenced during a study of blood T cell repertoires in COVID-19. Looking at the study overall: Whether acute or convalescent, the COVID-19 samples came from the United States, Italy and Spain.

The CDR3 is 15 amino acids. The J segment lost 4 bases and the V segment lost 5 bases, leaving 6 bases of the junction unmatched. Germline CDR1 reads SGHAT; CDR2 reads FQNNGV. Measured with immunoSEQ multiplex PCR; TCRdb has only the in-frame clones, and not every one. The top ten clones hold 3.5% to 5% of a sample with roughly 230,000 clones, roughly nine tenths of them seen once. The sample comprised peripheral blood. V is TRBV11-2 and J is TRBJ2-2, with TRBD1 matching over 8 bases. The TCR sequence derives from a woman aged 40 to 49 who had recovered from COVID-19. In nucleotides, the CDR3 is TGTGCCAGCAGCGCTGGGACAGGCGGCACCGGGGAGCTGTTTTTT. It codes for CASSAGTGGTGELFF.